The entry that follows covers one TCR beta chain sequence. Libraries were prepared by immunoSEQ multiplex PCR; TCRdb keeps only in-frame clonotypes and omits some of them. This table has roughly 120,000 clones, approximately 89% appearing once. This specimen comes from a study of control samples from healthy donors and cancer patients. The CDR3 has 14 amino acids. V trimming: 5 bases; J trimming: 6 bases; junction bases outside the gene matches: 8. Germline loops: CDR1 LNHDA, CDR2 SQIVND (reference sequence). The V and J genes are TRBV19 and TRBJ2-7; 9 bases align to TRBD1. This sequence originates from a woman aged 18 to 35 in good health. Material: blood. In nucleotides, the CDR3 is TGTGCCAGTAGTCCAGGACAGGGGTCCCGCGAGCAGTACTTC. It codes for CASSPGQGSREQYF.